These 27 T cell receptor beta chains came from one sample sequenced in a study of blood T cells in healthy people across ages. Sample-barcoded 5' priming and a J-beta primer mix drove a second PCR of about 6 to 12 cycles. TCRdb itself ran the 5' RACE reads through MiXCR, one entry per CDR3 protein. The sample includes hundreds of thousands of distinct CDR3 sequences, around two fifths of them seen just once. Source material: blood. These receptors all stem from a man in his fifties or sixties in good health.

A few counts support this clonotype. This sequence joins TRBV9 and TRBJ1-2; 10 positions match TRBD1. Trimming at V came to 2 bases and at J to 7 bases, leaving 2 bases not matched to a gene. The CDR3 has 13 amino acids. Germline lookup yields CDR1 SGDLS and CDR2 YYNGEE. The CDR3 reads CASSVRDRGGYTF. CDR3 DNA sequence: TGTGCCAGCAGCGTCCGGGACAGGGGTGGCTACACCTTC.

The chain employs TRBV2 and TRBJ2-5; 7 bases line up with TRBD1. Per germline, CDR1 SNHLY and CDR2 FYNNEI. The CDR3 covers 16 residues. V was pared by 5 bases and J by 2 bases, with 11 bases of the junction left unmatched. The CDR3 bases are TGTGCCAGCAGTACTCTTCCGGGACAGACACAAGAGACCCAGTACTTC. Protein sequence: CASSTLPGQTQETQYF.

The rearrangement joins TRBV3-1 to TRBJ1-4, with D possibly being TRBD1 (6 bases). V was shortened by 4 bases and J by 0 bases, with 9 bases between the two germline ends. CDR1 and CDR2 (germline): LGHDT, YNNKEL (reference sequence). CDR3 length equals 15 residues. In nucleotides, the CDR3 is TGTGCCAGCAGCCGGACAGAAACAACTAATGAAAAACTGTTTTTT. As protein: CASSRTETTNEKLFF.

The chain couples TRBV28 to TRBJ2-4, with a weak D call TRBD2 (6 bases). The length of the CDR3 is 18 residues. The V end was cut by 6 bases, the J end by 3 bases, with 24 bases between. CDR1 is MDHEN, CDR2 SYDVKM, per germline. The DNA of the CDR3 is TGTGCCAGCAGACGACCGACTCTCCCGGGGGTAGGCAAAAACATTCAGTACTTC. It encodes CASRRPTLPGVGKNIQYF.

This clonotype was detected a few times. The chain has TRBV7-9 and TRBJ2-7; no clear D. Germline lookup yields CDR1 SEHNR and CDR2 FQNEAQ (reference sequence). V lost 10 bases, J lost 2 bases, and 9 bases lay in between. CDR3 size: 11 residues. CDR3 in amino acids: CATSSPYEQYF. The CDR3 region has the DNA TGTGCCACCTCCTCCCCCTACGAGCAGTACTTC.

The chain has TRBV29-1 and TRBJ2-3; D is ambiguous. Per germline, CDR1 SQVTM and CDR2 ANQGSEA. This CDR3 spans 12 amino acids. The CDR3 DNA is TGCAACCTGGCAGCCGGCACAGATACGCAGTATTTT. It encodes CNLAAGTDTQYF.

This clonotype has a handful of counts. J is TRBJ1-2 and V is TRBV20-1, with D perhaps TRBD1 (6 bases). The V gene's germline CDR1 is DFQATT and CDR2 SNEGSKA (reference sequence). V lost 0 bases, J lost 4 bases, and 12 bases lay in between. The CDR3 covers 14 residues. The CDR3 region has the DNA TGCAGTGCTAGAGAGGGGTGGGGGCCCTATGGCTACACCTTC. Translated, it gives CSAREGWGPYGYTF.

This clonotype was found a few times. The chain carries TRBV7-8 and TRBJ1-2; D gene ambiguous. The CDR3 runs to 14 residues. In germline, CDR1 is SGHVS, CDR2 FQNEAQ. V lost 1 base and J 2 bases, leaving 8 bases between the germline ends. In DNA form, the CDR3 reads TGTGCCAGCAGCTTAGATTCACCCAACTATGGCTACACCTTC. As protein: CASSLDSPNYGYTF. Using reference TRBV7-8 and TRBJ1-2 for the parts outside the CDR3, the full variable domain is GAGVSQSPRYKVAKRGQDVALRCDPISGHVSLFWYQQALGQGPEFLTYFQNEAQLDKSGLPSDRFFAERPEGSVSTLKIQRTQQEDSAVYLCASSLDSPNYGYTFGSGTRLTVV.

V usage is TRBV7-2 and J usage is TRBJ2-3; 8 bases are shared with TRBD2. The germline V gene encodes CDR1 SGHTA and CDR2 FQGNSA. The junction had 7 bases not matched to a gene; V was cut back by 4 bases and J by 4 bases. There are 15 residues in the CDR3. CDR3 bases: TGTGCCAGCAGCTCCCGGACTAGCAGCCCAGATACGCAGTATTTT. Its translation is CASSSRTSSPDTQYF.

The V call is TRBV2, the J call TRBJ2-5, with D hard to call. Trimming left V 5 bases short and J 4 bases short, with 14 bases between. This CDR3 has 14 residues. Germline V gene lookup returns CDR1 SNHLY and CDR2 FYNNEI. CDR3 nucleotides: TGTGCCAGCAGTACAGTCACACGGGTAGAGACCCAGTACTTC. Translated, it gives CASSTVTRVETQYF.

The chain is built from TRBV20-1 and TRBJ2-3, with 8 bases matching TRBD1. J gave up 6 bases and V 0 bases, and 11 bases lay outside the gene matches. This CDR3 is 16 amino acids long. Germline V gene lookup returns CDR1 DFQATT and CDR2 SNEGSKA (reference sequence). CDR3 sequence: CSARDSGQGRRDTQYF. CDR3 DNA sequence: TGCAGTGCTAGAGATTCCGGACAGGGAAGAAGGGATACGCAGTATTTT.

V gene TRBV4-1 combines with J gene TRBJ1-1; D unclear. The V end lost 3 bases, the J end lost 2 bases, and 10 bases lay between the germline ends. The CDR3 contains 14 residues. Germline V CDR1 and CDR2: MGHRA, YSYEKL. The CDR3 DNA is TGCGCCAGCAGCCACCACCGGGGTAACACTGAAGCTTTCTTT. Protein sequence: CASSHHRGNTEAFF.

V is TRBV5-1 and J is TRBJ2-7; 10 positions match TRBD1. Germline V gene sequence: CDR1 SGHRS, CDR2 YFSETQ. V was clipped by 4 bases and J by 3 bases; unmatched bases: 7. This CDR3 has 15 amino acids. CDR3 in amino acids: CASSTDRGLVYEQYF. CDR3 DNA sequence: TGCGCCAGCAGCACCGACAGGGGGCTAGTCTACGAGCAGTACTTC.

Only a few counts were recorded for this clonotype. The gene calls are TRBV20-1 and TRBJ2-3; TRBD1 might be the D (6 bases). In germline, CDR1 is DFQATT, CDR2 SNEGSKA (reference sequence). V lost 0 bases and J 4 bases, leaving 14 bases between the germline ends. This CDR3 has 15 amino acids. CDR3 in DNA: TGCAGTGCTAGAGAAACAGGGAGTAGGGCAGATACGCAGTATTTT. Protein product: CSARETGSRADTQYF.

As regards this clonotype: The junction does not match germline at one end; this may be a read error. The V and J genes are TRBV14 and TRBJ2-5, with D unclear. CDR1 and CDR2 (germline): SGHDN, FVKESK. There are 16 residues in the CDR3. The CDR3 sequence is CASSPFAPKDQGTQYF. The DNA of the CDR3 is TGTGCCAGCAGCCCTTTCGCCCCGAAGGACCAAGGGACCCAGTACTTC.

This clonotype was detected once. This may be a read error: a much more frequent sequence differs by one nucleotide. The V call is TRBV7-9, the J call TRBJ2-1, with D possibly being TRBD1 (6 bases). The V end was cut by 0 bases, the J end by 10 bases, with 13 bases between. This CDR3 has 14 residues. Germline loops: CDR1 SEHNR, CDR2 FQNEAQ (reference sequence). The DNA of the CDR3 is TGTGCCAGCAGCTTAGCTGGACAGATCTACGAGCAGTTCTTC. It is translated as CASSLAGQIYEQFF.

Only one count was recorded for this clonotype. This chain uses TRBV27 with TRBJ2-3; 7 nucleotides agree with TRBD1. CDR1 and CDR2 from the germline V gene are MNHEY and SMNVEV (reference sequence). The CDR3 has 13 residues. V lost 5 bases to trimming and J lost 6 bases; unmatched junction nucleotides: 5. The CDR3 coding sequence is TGTGCCAGCAGTGTACAGGGGTTGGATACGCAGTATTTT. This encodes CASSVQGLDTQYF.

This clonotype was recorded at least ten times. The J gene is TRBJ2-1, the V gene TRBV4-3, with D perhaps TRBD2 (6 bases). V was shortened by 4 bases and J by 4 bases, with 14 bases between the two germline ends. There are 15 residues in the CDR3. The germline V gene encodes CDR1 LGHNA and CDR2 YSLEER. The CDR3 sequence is CASSLSTAGYNEQFF. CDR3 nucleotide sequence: TGCGCCAGCAGCCTTTCCACGGCGGGATACAATGAGCAGTTCTTC.

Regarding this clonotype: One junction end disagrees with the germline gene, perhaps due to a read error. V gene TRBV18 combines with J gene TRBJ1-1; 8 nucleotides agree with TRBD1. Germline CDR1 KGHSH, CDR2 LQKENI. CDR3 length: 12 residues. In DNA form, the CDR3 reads TGTGCCAACTCACAGGGACAGGCCGAAGCTTTCTTT. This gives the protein CANSQGQAEAFF.

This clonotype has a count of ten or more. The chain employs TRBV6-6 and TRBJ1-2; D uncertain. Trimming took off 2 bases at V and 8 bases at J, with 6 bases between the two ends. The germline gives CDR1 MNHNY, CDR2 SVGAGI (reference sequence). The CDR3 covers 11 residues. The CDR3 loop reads CASSYGVGYTF. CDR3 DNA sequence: TGTGCCAGCAGTTACGGGGTCGGCTACACCTTC.

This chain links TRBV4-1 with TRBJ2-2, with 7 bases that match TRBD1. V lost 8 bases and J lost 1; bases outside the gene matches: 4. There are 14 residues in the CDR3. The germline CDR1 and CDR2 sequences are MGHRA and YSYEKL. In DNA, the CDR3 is TGCGCCAGCCGCGGACAGGAGAACACCGGGGAGCTGTTTTTT. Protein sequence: CASRGQENTGELFF.

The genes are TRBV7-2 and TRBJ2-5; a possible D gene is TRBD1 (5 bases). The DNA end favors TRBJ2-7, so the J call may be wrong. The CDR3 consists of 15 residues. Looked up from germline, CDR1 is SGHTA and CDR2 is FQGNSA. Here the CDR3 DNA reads TGTGCCAGCAGCTTAGCGGGCAGGGAAATAAACGAGCAGTACTTC. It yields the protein CASSLAGREINEQYF.

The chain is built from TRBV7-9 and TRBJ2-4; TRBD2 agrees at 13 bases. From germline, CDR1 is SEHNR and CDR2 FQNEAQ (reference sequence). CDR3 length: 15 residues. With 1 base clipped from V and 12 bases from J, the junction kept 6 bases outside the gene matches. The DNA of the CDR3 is TGTGCCAGCAGCTTAGGTACTAGCGGGGGGGCGTCTCAGTACTTC. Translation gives CASSLGTSGGASQYF.

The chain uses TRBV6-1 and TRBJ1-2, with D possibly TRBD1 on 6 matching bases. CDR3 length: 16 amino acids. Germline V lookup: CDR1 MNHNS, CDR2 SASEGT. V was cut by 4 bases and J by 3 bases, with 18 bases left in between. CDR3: CASSAKTGLRDYGYTF. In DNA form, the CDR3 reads TGTGCCAGCAGTGCTAAAACAGGGCTAAGGGACTATGGCTACACCTTC.

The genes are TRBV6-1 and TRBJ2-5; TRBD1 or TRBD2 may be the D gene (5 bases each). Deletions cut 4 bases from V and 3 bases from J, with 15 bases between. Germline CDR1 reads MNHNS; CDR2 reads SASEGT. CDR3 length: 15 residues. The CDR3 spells CASSAFDGGKETQYF. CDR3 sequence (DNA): TGTGCCAGCAGTGCGTTCGATGGGGGAAAAGAGACCCAGTACTTC.

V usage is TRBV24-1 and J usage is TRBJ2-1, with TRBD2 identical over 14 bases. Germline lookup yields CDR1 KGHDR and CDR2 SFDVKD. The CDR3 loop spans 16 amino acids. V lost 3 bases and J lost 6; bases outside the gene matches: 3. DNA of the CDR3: TGTGCCACCAGTGATCGGACTAGCGGGGGGATCAATGAGCAGTTCTTC. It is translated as CATSDRTSGGINEQFF.

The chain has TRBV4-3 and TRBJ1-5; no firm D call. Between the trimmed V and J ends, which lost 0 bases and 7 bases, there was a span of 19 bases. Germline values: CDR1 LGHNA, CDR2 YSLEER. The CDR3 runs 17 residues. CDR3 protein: CASSQDRGGSGYQPQHF. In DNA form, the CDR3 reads TGCGCCAGCAGCCAAGACAGAGGAGGTTCGGGATACCAGCCCCAGCATTTT.